The T cell receptor beta chain described here comes from a study of blood T cells in healthy people across ages. Together with a sample-barcoded 5' primer, a J-beta primer mix was included in a second PCR lasting about 7 to 11 cycles. The yield of each sample was at least 2.5 million CDR3-containing paired-end reads. MiXCR, applied by TCRdb to the 5' RACE reads, yields one record per CDR3 protein. This sample has about 800,000 distinct CDR3 sequences, with about 25% found just once. This clonotype turned up a few times. Germline V gene data show CDR1 as SGDLS and CDR2 as YYNGEE. The CDR3 runs to 13 residues. V was trimmed by 0 bases and J by 6 bases, leaving 8 bases between them. This same sample was also part of a study on T cells of mothers and their children. That investigation notes: Each child gave about 3 million TCR beta CDR3 reads (each mother, over 9 million).

Sample: blood. The chain has TRBV9 and TRBJ2-3; no definite D call. This clonotype was sampled from a boy younger than 18 in good health. The CDR3 nucleotides are TGTGCCAGCAGCGTAGATTACGGGGATACGCAGTATTTT. The encoded protein is CASSVDYGDTQYF.